A selection of T cell receptor beta chains follows, all from one sample in a study of blood T cell repertoires in COVID-19. The protocol was immunoSEQ multiplex PCR, while the TCRdb copy is restricted to in-frame clones and leaves out a portion. The table has hundreds of thousands of clones, roughly nine tenths seen once; the top ten hold 1%. Sequencing used PBMCs or T cells enriched from blood (not recorded which). Every receptor here comes from a young man who had recovered from COVID-19. Both conserved end residues are part of each CDR3. The D gene is left open where the match is weak. Clone size is stated in some rows and not others, as once, few, many or a class when expanded.

TRBD2	TRBV14	TRBJ2-1	.	21	CASSQTKKLGMSGRTYNEQFF	TGTGCCAGCAGCCAAACCAAGAAGTTGGGGATGAGCGGGAGGACATACAATGAGCAGTTCTTC
TRBD2	TRBV6-6	TRBJ2-1	.	14	CASSYGGGRTEQFF	TGTGCCAGCAGTTACGGGGGGGGAAGGACAGAGCAGTTCTTC
TRBD1	TRBV5-4	TRBJ1-2	.	15	CASSSPVGQGYGYTF	TGTGCCAGCAGCTCCCCCGTTGGACAGGGTTATGGCTACACCTTC
TRBD2	TRBV5-4	TRBJ2-1	.	17	CASSLSGGGRSYNEQFF	TGTGCCAGCAGCCTTAGCGGGGGGGGTCGCTCCTACAATGAGCAGTTCTTC
TRBD1	TRBV7-9	TRBJ1-1	.	14	CASSNFRGRGDAFF	TGTGCCAGCAGCAATTTCAGGGGGCGCGGAGATGCTTTCTTT
.	TRBV2	TRBJ2-7	few	15	CASSRSVVATGEQYF	TGTGCCAGCAGTAGGAGTGTTGTAGCAACAGGGGAGCAGTACTTC
TRBD1	TRBV7-3	TRBJ2-2	.	15	CASSPQGASTGELFF	TGTGCCAGCAGCCCGCAGGGGGCTAGCACCGGGGAGCTGTTTTTT
.	TRBV6-5	TRBJ2-7	.	13	CASSYLRSYEQYF	TGTGCCAGCAGTTATCTGCGCTCCTACGAGCAGTACTTC
.	TRBV12-3/TRBV12-4	TRBJ1-2	.	13	CASSLGREYGYTF	TGTGCCAGCAGTTTAGGTCGGGAATATGGCTACACCTTC
TRBD1	TRBV24-1	TRBJ2-3	.	15	CATSDPGQWPDTQYF	TGTGCCACCAGTGATCCGGGACAGTGGCCAGATACGCAGTATTTT
.	TRBV7-9	TRBJ1-3	.	14	CASSLGLSGNTIYF	TGTGCCAGCAGCTTGGGCCTCTCTGGAAACACCATATATTTT
TRBD2	TRBV11-1	TRBJ2-1	.	13	CASATSGNNEQFF	TGTGCCAGCGCGACTAGCGGGAACAATGAGCAGTTCTTC
.	TRBV5-1	TRBJ1-1	.	13	CASSPAARVEAFF	TGCGCCAGCAGCCCGGCGGCGAGGGTTGAAGCTTTCTTT
TRBD2	TRBV7-6	TRBJ2-1	.	16	CASSLTSGTTYNEQFF	TGTGCCAGCAGCCTCACTAGCGGAACCACCTACAATGAGCAGTTCTTC
TRBD1	TRBV28	TRBJ1-1	.	15	CASSFRDRAPEEAFF	TGTGCCAGCAGTTTCCGGGACAGGGCGCCCGAAGAAGCTTTCTTT
.	TRBV4-1	TRBJ1-5	.	17	CASSQGAGGSGNQPQHF	TGCGCCAGCAGCCAAGGGGCGGGGGGATCGGGCAATCAGCCCCAGCATTTT
.	TRBV19	TRBJ2-2	few	13	CASSTGTNGELFF	TGTGCCAGTAGTACAGGGACAAACGGGGAGCTGTTTTTT